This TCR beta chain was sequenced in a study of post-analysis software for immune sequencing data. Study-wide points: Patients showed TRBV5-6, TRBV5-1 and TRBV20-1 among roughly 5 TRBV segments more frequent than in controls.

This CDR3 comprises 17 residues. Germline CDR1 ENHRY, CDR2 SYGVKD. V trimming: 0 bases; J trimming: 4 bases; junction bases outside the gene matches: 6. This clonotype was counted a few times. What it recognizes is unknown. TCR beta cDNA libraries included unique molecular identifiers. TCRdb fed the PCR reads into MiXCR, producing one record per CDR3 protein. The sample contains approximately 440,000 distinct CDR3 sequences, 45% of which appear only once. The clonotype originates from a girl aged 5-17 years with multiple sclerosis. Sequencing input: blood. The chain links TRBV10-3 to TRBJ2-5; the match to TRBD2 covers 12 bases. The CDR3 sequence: CAISESSSGRVGETQYF. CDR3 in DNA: TGTGCCATCAGTGAGTCTTCTAGCGGGAGGGTAGGAGAGACCCAGTACTTC.